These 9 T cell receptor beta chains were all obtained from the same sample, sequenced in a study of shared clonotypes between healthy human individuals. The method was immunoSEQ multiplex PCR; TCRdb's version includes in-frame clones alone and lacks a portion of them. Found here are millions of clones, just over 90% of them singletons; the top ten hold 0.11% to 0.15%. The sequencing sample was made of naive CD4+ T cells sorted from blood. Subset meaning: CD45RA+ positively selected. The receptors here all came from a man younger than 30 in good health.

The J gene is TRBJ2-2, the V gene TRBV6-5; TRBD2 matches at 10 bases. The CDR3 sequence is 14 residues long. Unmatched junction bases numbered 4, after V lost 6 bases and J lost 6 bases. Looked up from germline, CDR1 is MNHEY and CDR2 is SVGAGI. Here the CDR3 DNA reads TGTGCCAGCAGAGGACTAGCGGCGGCCGGGGAGCTGTTTTTT. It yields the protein CASRGLAAAGELFF.

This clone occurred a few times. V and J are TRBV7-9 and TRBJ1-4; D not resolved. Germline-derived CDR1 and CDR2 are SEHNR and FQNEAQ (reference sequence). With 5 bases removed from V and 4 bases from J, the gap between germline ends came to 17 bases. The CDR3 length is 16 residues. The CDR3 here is CASSPHLPTLNEKLFF. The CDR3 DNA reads TGTGCCAGCAGCCCCCATTTACCCACTCTTAATGAAAAACTGTTTTTT.

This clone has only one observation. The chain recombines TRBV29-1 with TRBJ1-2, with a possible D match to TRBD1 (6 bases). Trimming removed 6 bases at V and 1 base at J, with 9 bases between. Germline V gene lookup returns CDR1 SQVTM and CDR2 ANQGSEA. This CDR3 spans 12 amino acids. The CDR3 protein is CSVDSYNYGYTF. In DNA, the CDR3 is TGCAGCGTGGACAGTTATAACTATGGCTACACCTTC.

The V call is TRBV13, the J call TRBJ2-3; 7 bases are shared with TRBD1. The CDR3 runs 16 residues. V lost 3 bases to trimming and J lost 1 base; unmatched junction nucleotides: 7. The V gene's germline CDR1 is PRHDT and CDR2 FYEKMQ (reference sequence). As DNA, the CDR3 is TGTGCCAGCAGCTTGATGTCGGGACAGCGCACAGATACGCAGTATTTT. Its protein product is CASSLMSGQRTDTQYF.

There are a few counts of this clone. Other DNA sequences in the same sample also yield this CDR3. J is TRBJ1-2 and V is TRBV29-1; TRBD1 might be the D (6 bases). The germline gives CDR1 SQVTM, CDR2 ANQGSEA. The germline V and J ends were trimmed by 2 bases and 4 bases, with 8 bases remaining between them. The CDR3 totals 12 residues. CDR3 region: CSVEWGAYGYTF. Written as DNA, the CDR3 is TGCAGCGTTGAATGGGGGGCCTATGGCTACACCTTC.

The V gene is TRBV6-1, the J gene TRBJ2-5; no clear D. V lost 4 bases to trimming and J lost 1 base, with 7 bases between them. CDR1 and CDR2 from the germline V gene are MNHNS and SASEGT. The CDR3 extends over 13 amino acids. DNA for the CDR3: TGTGCCAGCAGTGTGGTCCCCCAAGAGACCCAGTACTTC. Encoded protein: CASSVVPQETQYF.

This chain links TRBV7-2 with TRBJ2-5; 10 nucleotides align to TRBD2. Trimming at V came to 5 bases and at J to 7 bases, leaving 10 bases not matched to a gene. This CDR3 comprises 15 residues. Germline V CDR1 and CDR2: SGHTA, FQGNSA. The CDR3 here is CASSNLWTSGWTQYF. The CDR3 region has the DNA TGTGCCAGCAGCAATTTATGGACTAGCGGATGGACCCAGTACTTC.

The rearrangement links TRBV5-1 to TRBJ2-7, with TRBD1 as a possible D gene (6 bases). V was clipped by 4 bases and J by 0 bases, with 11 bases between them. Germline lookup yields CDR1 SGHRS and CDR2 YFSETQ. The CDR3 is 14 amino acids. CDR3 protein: CASSKDRSSYEQYF. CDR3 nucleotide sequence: TGCGCCAGCAGCAAGGACAGAAGCTCCTACGAGCAGTACTTC.

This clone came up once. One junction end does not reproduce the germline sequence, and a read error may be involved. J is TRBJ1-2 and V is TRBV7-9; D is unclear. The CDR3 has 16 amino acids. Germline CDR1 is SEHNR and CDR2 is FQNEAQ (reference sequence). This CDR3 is CVSSLDGSDSNYGYTF. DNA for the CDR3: TGTGTCAGCAGCTTAGATGGGTCGGATTCTAACTATGGCTACACCTTC. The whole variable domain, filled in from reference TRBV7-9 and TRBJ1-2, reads DTGVSQNPRHKITKRGQNVTFRCDPISEHNRLYWYRQTLGQGPEFLTYFQNEAQLEKSRLLSDRFSAERPKGSFSTLEIQRTEQGDSAMYLCVSSLDGSDSNYGYTFGSGTRLTVV.